A single T cell receptor beta chain is shown here with its context. V gave up 4 bases and J gave up 6 bases, with 10 bases separating them. The CDR3 contains 13 residues. Germline loops: CDR1 LGHNA, CDR2 YNFKEQ. This record belongs to a study of blood T cell repertoires in COVID-19. Overall study context: COVID-19 samples, acute and convalescent, were from the United States, Italy and Spain. The analysed material was cDNA or gDNA that came from T cells, B-cell-depleted T cells, or PBMCs.

Original processing methods: Amplification from reference gene primers served as the basis for estimated nucleated cell counts. Assay used: immunoSEQ multiplex PCR; TCRdb lists only in-frame clones, some missing. The V and J calls and clone size were taken over from that table, and D and trimming were inferred from the DNA. The sample gives 140,000 to 150,000 clones, 82% of which show up once; 15% is in the top ten. This receptor was obtained from a human donor with acute or convalescent COVID-19. The donor label of this sample is uncertain. The chain couples TRBV4-2 to TRBJ1-5; no clear D. The sequenced sample was peripheral blood. CDR3 DNA sequence: TGTGCCAGCAGCCCCCGGGTGCTTCAGCCCCAGCATTTT. Its protein product is CASSPRVLQPQHF.